The rows below give T cell receptor beta chains drawn from one sample of a study of blood T cell repertoires in COVID-19. The repertoire was sequenced with immunoSEQ multiplex PCR; TCRdb's copy has only in-frame clones and lacks some. The sample lists 49,000 or so clones; approximately 85% were seen once. Sequenced sample: peripheral blood. These receptors were taken from a woman at least 80 years old with COVID-19, enrolled during active disease. CDR3s include the opening cysteine and the closing phenylalanine or tryptophan. A D gene is named only where the DNA matches it firmly. Clone size, where shown, is once, few, many, or a class for clones that have expanded.

>TRBV3-1/TRBV3-2|NA|TRBJ2-6|NA
CASSQGHPSALTF
TGTGCCAGCAGCCAAGGACACCCCTCGGCCCTGACTTTC
>TRBV5-1|TRBD2|TRBJ2-4|NA
CASSLVGTSNIQYF
TGCGCCAGCAGCTTGGTCGGGACTAGCAACATTCAGTACTTC
>TRBV5-1|NA|TRBJ1-1|NA
CASSPQSNAEAFF
TGCGCCAGCAGCCCTCAGTCCAACGCTGAAGCTTTCTTT
>TRBV2|NA|TRBJ1-2|NA
CASSEVSPGPRRGYTF
TGTGCCAGCAGTGAAGTCTCCCCGGGTCCAAGAAGAGGCTACACCTTC
>TRBV6-5|NA|TRBJ1-4|NA
CASKRATNEKLFF
TGTGCCAGCAAGAGAGCAACTAATGAAAAACTGTTTTTT
>TRBV18|TRBD2|TRBJ2-1|NA
CASSPGLAGGDEQFF
TGTGCCAGCTCACCAGGACTAGCGGGAGGGGATGAGCAGTTCTTC
>TRBV11-1|TRBD1|TRBJ1-2|NA
CASSPDRGYGYTF
TGTGCCAGCAGCCCCGACAGGGGCTATGGCTACACCTTC
>TRBV27|NA|TRBJ1-5|NA
CASSFGSSQPQHF
TGTGCCAGCAGTTTTGGTTCGAGTCAGCCCCAGCATTTT
>TRBV7-2|TRBD1|TRBJ1-1|NA
CASRHDRDRTEAFF
TGTGCCAGCAGACACGACAGGGATCGGACTGAAGCTTTCTTT
>TRBV4-2|TRBD1|TRBJ1-2|NA
CASSPNQGANGYTF
TGTGCCAGCAGCCCAAACCAGGGGGCGAATGGCTACACCTTC
>TRBV5-4|NA|TRBJ2-7|once
CASSLRRTEVNEQYF
TGTGCCAGCAGCTTGCGGCGCACGGAGGTGAACGAGCAGTACTTC
>TRBV9|NA|TRBJ1-6|once
CASSVVPGNSPLHF
TGTGCCAGCAGCGTAGTTCCAGGCAATTCACCCCTCCACTTT
>TRBV7-8|TRBD1|TRBJ2-7|NA
CASSLRTGRNEQYF
TGTGCCAGCAGCTTAAGGACAGGGCGGAACGAGCAGTACTTC
>TRBV24-1|TRBD1|TRBJ2-5|NA
CATSDPRGRGETQYF
TGTGCCACCAGTGATCCCAGGGGGCGCGGAGAGACCCAGTACTTC